The 15 T cell receptor beta chains below all came from one sample that was sequenced in a study of blood T cell repertoires in COVID-19. The repertoire was sequenced with immunoSEQ multiplex PCR; TCRdb's copy has only in-frame clones and lacks some. The sample shows approximately 80,000 clones, 88% of them seen only once. Input material: peripheral blood. The receptor set was obtained from a human donor in a cohort sampled during active COVID-19.

The chain combines TRBV11-2 with TRBJ1-5; TRBD1 matches at 7 bases. This CDR3 comprises 13 residues. The junction had 4 bases not matched to a gene; V was cut back by 5 bases and J by 6 bases. Germline values: CDR1 SGHAT, CDR2 FQNNGV. CDR3 DNA: TGTGCCAGCAGCGCCGACAGGGTTCAGCCCCAGCATTTT. This codes for CASSADRVQPQHF.

The chain carries TRBV19 and TRBJ2-5; 7 bases fit TRBD1. Per the germline V gene, CDR1 is LNHDA and CDR2 is SQIVND (reference sequence). This CDR3 spans 13 amino acids. The V gene end was trimmed by 7 bases and the J gene end by 2 bases; junction bases not matched to a gene: 4. CDR3 sequence: CASTDREQETQYF. The CDR3 DNA is TGTGCCAGTACAGACAGGGAACAAGAGACCCAGTACTTC.

The chain uses TRBV2 and TRBJ2-7; 9 bases are shared with TRBD1. Germline CDR1 and CDR2: SNHLY and FYNNEI. Trimming removed 6 bases from V and 5 bases from J; junction bases left unmatched: 8. The CDR3 extends over 14 amino acids. The CDR3 loop reads CASSTTGGIDEQYF. Here the CDR3 DNA reads TGTGCCAGCAGCACCACAGGGGGCATAGACGAGCAGTACTTC.

V is TRBV3-1 (or the pseudogene TRBV3-2) and J is TRBJ2-2, with 7 positions matching TRBD1. The germline gives CDR1 LGHDT, CDR2 YNNKEL (reference sequence). The length of the CDR3 is 17 residues. V lost 0 bases to trimming and J lost 3 bases; unmatched junction nucleotides: 7. The CDR3 sequence is CASSQEQGFRDTGELFF. DNA for the CDR3: TGTGCCAGCAGCCAAGAACAGGGGTTCCGCGACACCGGGGAGCTGTTTTTT.

Here the CDR3 DNA reads TGTGCCAGCAGCTCGGGACAGGGGGCTGGAAACACCATATATTTT. It specifies CASSSGQGAGNTIYF. The J gene is TRBJ1-3, the V gene TRBV5-4; 11 bases agree with TRBD1. J was trimmed by 2 bases and V by 3 bases; bases with no gene match: 1. CDR1 is SGHNT and CDR2 is YYREEE in the germline V gene (reference sequence). There are 15 residues in the CDR3.

In its sample, this clone was seen once. The rearrangement links TRBV5-4 to TRBJ2-7; no clear D. The CDR3 has 13 residues. Looked up from germline, CDR1 is SGHNT and CDR2 is YYREEE (reference sequence). Trimming stripped 0 bases from V and 0 bases from J, with 4 bases between. Here the CDR3 reads CASSLAGSYEQYF. DNA of the CDR3: TGTGCCAGCAGCTTGGCCGGCTCCTACGAGCAGTACTTC.

This clone was seen a few times. The rearrangement uses TRBV6-5 and TRBJ1-4; 8 positions agree with TRBD1. In germline, CDR1 is MNHEY, CDR2 SVGAGI. Unmatched junction bases numbered 2, after V lost 5 bases and J lost 6 bases. The CDR3 sequence is 13 residues long. The CDR3 reads CASSLDRDEKLFF. CDR3 DNA sequence: TGTGCCAGCAGTCTGGACAGGGATGAAAAACTGTTTTTT.

The J gene is TRBJ2-3, the V gene TRBV7-3, with TRBD2 identical over 11 bases. The CDR3 is made up of 14 amino acids. The germline V gene encodes CDR1 SGHTA and CDR2 FQGTGA. V was clipped by 6 bases and J by 5 bases; unmatched bases: 4. CDR3 loop: CASSAGLAGDTQYF. CDR3 DNA: TGTGCCAGCAGTGCCGGACTAGCGGGAGATACGCAGTATTTT. Combining the CDR3 with reference TRBV7-3 and TRBJ2-3 gives the whole variable domain GAGVSQTPSNKVTEKGKYVELRCDPISGHTALYWYRQSLGQGPEFLIYFQGTGAADDSGLPNDRFFAVRPEGSVSTLKIQRTERGDSAVYLCASSAGLAGDTQYFGPGTRLTVL.

The chain uses TRBV12-3 or TRBV12-4 and TRBJ2-7; 7 bases are shared with TRBD1. Losses at the gene ends were 6 bases for V and 5 bases for J; bases not matched to a gene: 7. This CDR3 comprises 13 residues. CDR3 region: CASRPQGVDEQYF. The DNA for the CDR3 is TGTGCCAGCAGACCTCAGGGGGTCGACGAGCAGTACTTC.

The genes are TRBV18 and TRBJ2-7; D may be TRBD1 (5 bases). CDR1 is KGHSH and CDR2 is LQKENI in the germline V gene. Trimming removed 3 bases from V and 3 bases from J, with 9 bases in between. This CDR3 comprises 13 residues. CDR3 bases: TGTGCCAGCTCACCCTCCACAGGCTACGAGCAGTACTTC. It specifies CASSPSTGYEQYF. The whole variable domain, filled in from reference TRBV18 and TRBJ2-7, reads NAGVMQNPRHLVRRRGQEARLRCSPMKGHSHVYWYRQLPEEGLKFMVYLQKENIIDESGMPKERFSAEFPKEGPSILRIQQVVRGDSAAYFCASSPSTGYEQYFGPGTRLTVT.

This rearrangement joins TRBV27 to TRBJ2-7; 7 nucleotides align to TRBD1. The germline gives CDR1 MNHEY, CDR2 SMNVEV (reference sequence). The CDR3 has 13 amino acids. The V and J ends lost 4 bases and 10 bases, in that order; junction bases with no gene match: 10. CDR3 coding DNA: TGTGCCAGCAGTTGGAGACAGGGAAAGGTTCAGTACTTC. It codes for CASSWRQGKVQYF.

The chain is built from TRBV5-6 and TRBJ2-7, with TRBD2 matching over 10 bases. V was clipped by 9 bases and J by 4 bases; unmatched bases: 13. The germline CDR1 and CDR2 sequences are SGHDT and YYEEEE. The CDR3 is made up of 15 amino acids. The CDR3 region has the DNA TGTGCCACACGCGCCACCCAGCGGGGGGGGTACGAGCAGTACTTC. This codes for CATRATQRGGYEQYF.

The chain's CDR3 is CASSPDRFGDYGYTF. The CDR3 DNA reads TGTGCCAGCAGCCCCGACAGGTTTGGGGACTATGGCTACACCTTC. The chain has TRBV3-1 (or the pseudogene TRBV3-2) and TRBJ1-2, with D perhaps matching TRBD1 (6 bases). The CDR3 length is 15 residues. Germline values: CDR1 LGHDT, CDR2 YNNKEL (reference sequence). V lost 4 bases to trimming and J lost 3 bases, with 15 bases between them.

V and J are TRBV2 and TRBJ1-6; 11 nucleotides match TRBD1. CDR1 SNHLY and CDR2 FYNNEI come from the germline V gene. The J segment lost 9 bases and the V segment lost 5 bases, leaving 9 bases of the junction unmatched. This CDR3 is 16 amino acids long. The CDR3 bases are TGTGCCAGCAGTTCCCGCCCCGGGACAGGGGGTTCACCCCTCCACTTT. This encodes CASSSRPGTGGSPLHF.

This chain joins TRBV11-2 and TRBJ2-7; 11 bases align to TRBD1. Trimming cost V 4 bases and J 4 bases; bases outside gene matches: 6. The CDR3 covers 15 residues. Germline V gene sequence: CDR1 SGHAT, CDR2 FQNNGV. The CDR3 loop is CASSSPGQGEYEQYF. The CDR3 DNA reads as TGTGCCAGCAGCTCCCCGGGACAGGGGGAGTACGAGCAGTACTTC.